This TCR beta chain was captured in a study of radiotherapy plus CTLA-4 blockade in lung cancer. Study-level background: Objective responses were seen in around 18% of patients, disease control in more than 30%.

CDR1 and CDR2 (germline): SGHTA, FQGNSA. The CDR3 has 15 amino acids. V lost 5 bases and J 3 bases, leaving 14 bases between the germline ends. Enrolled patients, whose metastatic non-small-cell lung cancer was chemo-refractory, received focal radiation plus CTLA-4 blockade with ipilimumab. TCRdb's table, derived via immunoSEQ multiplex PCR, lists solely in-frame clones and lacks some. The sample holds 30,000 to 45,000 clones; approximately 77% are singletons and the top ten take about 11%. The sample consisted of peripheral blood, taken from a patient treated with radiotherapy plus ipilimumab. The V call is TRBV7-2, the J call TRBJ2-4, with TRBD2 as a possible D gene (6 bases). The sequence came from a human donor with non-small cell lung cancer who had stable disease on radiotherapy plus ipilimumab. The CDR3 loop reads CASSGPRGVKNIQYF. Written as DNA, the CDR3 is TGTGCCAGCAGCGGGCCGCGGGGTGTCAAAAACATTCAGTACTTC.